This is a list of T cell receptor beta chains from one sample in a study of regulatory T cells in long-lasting Graves disease. TCRdb processed the multiplex PCR reads anew with MiXCR; each CDR3 protein has one entry. Of roughly 500,000 distinct CDR3 sequences in the sample, about 12% were seen once. This sample was also put to use in a study of T cells in Graves' hyperthyroidism and ophthalmopathy.

Sequenced material: peripheral blood mononuclear cells (PBMCs), taken at new diagnosis, from a patient treated with antithyroid drugs. The receptors stem from a woman between 25 and 40 years old with Graves disease. Both conserved end residues are part of each CDR3. Fields, in order: CDR3 protein, CDR3 DNA, J gene, D gene, clone size, V gene. A D gene is named only where the DNA matches it firmly. Some rows have no size entry. The others give once, few or many, or a class for an expanded clone.

CDR3: CASSLTTMGGYTF
DNA: TGTGCCAGCAGCTTAACAACTATGGGTGGCTACACCTTC
J: TRBJ1-2
D: NA
size: NA
V: TRBV7-2

CDR3: CASSLYRESLEQYF
DNA: TGTGCCAGCAGCTTGTATAGGGAATCCCTCGAGCAGTACTTC
J: TRBJ2-7
D: NA
size: many
V: TRBV5-8

CDR3: CAISEFGDQPQHF
DNA: TGTGCCATCAGTGAGTTCGGTGATCAGCCCCAGCATTTT
J: TRBJ1-5
D: NA
size: many
V: TRBV10-3

CDR3: CASSLTTSGTYNEQFF
DNA: TGTGCCAGCAGCTTAACAACTAGCGGGACATACAATGAGCAGTTCTTC
J: TRBJ2-1
D: TRBD2
size: many
V: TRBV7-9

CDR3: CAISPQGGLNTEAFF
DNA: TGTGCCATCAGTCCACAAGGGGGGTTGAACACTGAAGCTTTCTTT
J: TRBJ1-1
D: NA
size: many
V: TRBV10-3

CDR3: CASSPRGHDSSEAFF
DNA: TGCGCCAGCAGCCCGAGGGGACACGATAGCAGTGAAGCTTTCTTT
J: TRBJ1-1
D: NA
size: many
V: TRBV5-1

CDR3: CASSPLAGAGEQYF
DNA: TGTGCCAGCAGTCCATTAGCGGGAGCGGGTGAGCAGTACTTC
J: TRBJ2-7
D: TRBD2
size: few
V: TRBV6-1

CDR3: CASRRAGETQYF
DNA: TGTGCCAGCCGGCGGGCGGGAGAGACCCAGTACTTC
J: TRBJ2-5
D: NA
size: NA
V: TRBV28

CDR3: CASSLARGGNQPQHF
DNA: TGTGCCAGCAGTTTAGCCAGGGGGGGCAATCAGCCCCAGCATTTT
J: TRBJ1-5
D: TRBD1
size: many
V: TRBV28

CDR3: CASSAGWGGPYEQYF
DNA: TGTGCCAGCAGTGCGGGTTGGGGGGGTCCCTACGAGCAGTACTTC
J: TRBJ2-7
D: TRBD2
size: many
V: TRBV28

CDR3: CASSQVTLAESSYEQYF
DNA: TGCGCCAGCAGCCAAGTGACTCTAGCGGAGAGCTCCTACGAGCAGTACTTC
J: TRBJ2-7
D: TRBD2
size: NA
V: TRBV4-1

CDR3: CASSSLRGLDEQFF
DNA: TGTGCCAGCAGTTCGCTCAGGGGGCTGGATGAGCAGTTCTTC
J: TRBJ2-1
D: TRBD1
size: many
V: TRBV27

CDR3: CASSVGGSAYEQYF
DNA: TGTGCCAGCAGCGTAGGCGGGTCGGCCTACGAGCAGTACTTC
J: TRBJ2-7
D: NA
size: many
V: TRBV9

CDR3: CSARGSVYEQYF
DNA: TGCAGTGCCAGGGGCAGCGTTTACGAGCAGTACTTC
J: TRBJ2-7
D: NA
size: NA
V: TRBV20-1

CDR3: CASSIRQRSSYNSPLHF
DNA: TGTGCCAGTAGTATTCGGCAGCGGAGCTCCTATAATTCACCCCTCCACTTT
J: TRBJ1-6
D: NA
size: many
V: TRBV19

CDR3: CASSSPGGNPGELFF
DNA: TGTGCCAGCAGTTCCCCCGGGGGCAACCCCGGGGAGCTGTTTTTT
J: TRBJ2-2
D: NA
size: NA
V: TRBV28

CDR3: CASSPTVQETQFF
DNA: TGTGCCAGCAGCCCGACAGTCCAAGAGACCCAGTTCTTC
J: TRBJ2-1
D: NA
size: NA
V: TRBV7-6

CDR3: CASSYALGTGELFF
DNA: TGTGCCAGCAGTTACGCTTTAGGCACCGGGGAGCTGTTTTTT
J: TRBJ2-2
D: NA
size: many
V: TRBV6-5

CDR3: CASSFGGSNTEAFF
DNA: TGTGCCAGCAGCTTCGGGGGATCGAACACTGAAGCTTTCTTT
J: TRBJ1-1
D: NA
size: many
V: TRBV11-3

CDR3: CASSFAGSGQPQHF
DNA: TGTGCCAGCAGTTTTGCAGGGTCCGGCCAGCCCCAGCATTTT
J: TRBJ1-5
D: NA
size: few
V: TRBV28

CDR3: CASSSSDSNQPQHF
DNA: TGCGCCAGCAGCTCGTCGGACAGCAATCAGCCCCAGCATTTT
J: TRBJ1-5
D: NA
size: many
V: TRBV5-1

CDR3: CASRSPARSTGQSYNEQFF
DNA: TGTGCCAGCAGGTCCCCGGCCCGTTCGACGGGACAGTCCTACAATGAGCAGTTCTTC
J: TRBJ2-1
D: TRBD1
size: many
V: TRBV11-2

CDR3: CASRPRAALLIYEQYF
DNA: TGTGCCAGCAGACCCCGCGCAGCCCTATTAATTTACGAGCAGTACTTC
J: TRBJ2-7
D: NA
size: many
V: TRBV6-1

CDR3: CASSHRQGGKEAFF
DNA: TGTGCCAGCAGCCACAGACAGGGGGGAAAGGAAGCTTTCTTT
J: TRBJ1-1
D: TRBD1
size: many
V: TRBV3-1

CDR3: CATRHFTDTQYF
DNA: TGTGCCACCAGGCACTTCACAGATACGCAGTATTTT
J: TRBJ2-3
D: NA
size: few
V: TRBV15

CDR3: CAWSVWSLRRGTNEKLFF
DNA: TGTGCCTGGAGTGTTTGGTCCTTAAGGAGGGGGACTAATGAAAAACTGTTTTTT
J: TRBJ1-4
D: NA
size: many
V: TRBV30

CDR3: CASSFPSPPGTDQETQYF
DNA: TGTGCCAGCAGTTTCCCTTCTCCCCCCGGGACAGACCAAGAGACCCAGTACTTC
J: TRBJ2-5
D: TRBD1
size: few
V: TRBV28